This T cell receptor (beta chain) was sequenced for a study of molecular identifiers for immune sequencing clone quantification listed by TCRdb under 2018. Notes on the research overall: For a replicate experiment, the RNA from either 20,000 or 100,000 naive CD8 T cells was divided into five aliquots, and four of those aliquots went on to sequencing. This methods study benchmarked molecular-identifier clustering-based TCR repertoire sequencing (MIDCIRS) and TCR RNA copy counting, using CD8 T cells to do so. Broader findings and caveats from the paper: When barcode sub-clustering was omitted, TCR diversity was inflated by chimeric consensus sequences, with chimeras reaching as high as 47%. Approximately 3 recovered TCR RNA copies per cell were obtained by modeling, versus around 10 by digital PCR, implying a capture efficiency of around 28%. Highly expanded clone sizes could be underestimated because identical TCR molecules may share a barcode. Naive libraries contained spiked-in Jurkat TCR RNA (around eleven copies' worth), which is not part of the donor repertoire. A single cell's worth of spiked-in Jurkat TCR RNA was reported detectable even among under 1.3 million naive CD8 T cells. Clones above 20 RNA copies held over 98% of molecules in CMV-specific effector cells but under 1% in naive cells.

This clonotype has at least ten counts. Which antigen it targets is not known. The sample holds no much larger clone one base away, and base qualities are not on file. Looking up the germline V gene (reference sequence) yields CDR1 MNHNY and CDR2 SVGAGI. The germline V and J ends show losses of 0 bases and 7 bases respectively, and no gene match explains 10 bases of the junction. Including the terminal cysteine and phenylalanine, the CDR3 comprises 16 residues. The kept DNA is CDR3 alone, 48 bases in frame from the first base. Naive CD8 T cell libraries were made from around 18,000 to 910,000 sorted cells using 10%, 30% or 50% of purified RNA. Naive CD8 T cells, defined as CD8+CD4-CCR7+CD45RA+, were FACS-sorted into RLT Plus buffer on a BD FACSAria II. To test detection sensitivity, Jurkat RNA equivalent to more than 8 TCR copies was spiked into samples of about 19,000-1,000,000 naive CD8 T cells. CD8 T cells were enriched with RosetteSep CD8+ T Cell Enrichment Cocktail and Ficoll-Paque, followed by ACK red cell lysis.

Library construction relied on PCR. Sequencing took place on a NextSeq 500. Bulk TCR libraries were prepared as previously described, using TCR primers listed in Table S5. Purification of total RNA was performed with the Qiagen AllPrep DNA/RNA kit. Before any analysis, reads coming from multiple sequencing runs of the same library were combined into one pool. The published analysis was carried out like this. Reads were retained only if their TCR constant sequence matched exactly, and those retained reads were trimmed to 150 nt and grouped according to their 12-nt molecular barcodes. Reads within each barcode group were sub-clustered using a 15% Levenshtein threshold, and quality-weighted consensus sequences were constructed for each RNA molecule. Non-functional sequences were filtered out, along with any lower-count sequence sitting one edit away from another sequence. Based on a fit of two negative binomial distributions, barcode sub-clusters having less than 20% of the maximum read count were discarded. TCRdb cleaned the public reads at Q25 with fastp, built clones with MiXCR and kept in-frame beta chains. Merged by CDR3 protein, the rows form single entries marked with the most common genes and DNA. In this record, the V and J calls reflect TCRdb's handling and not the investigators' own analysis. For this sample the table gives about 630,000 distinct CDR3 sequences, of which less than 30% were detected only once. The top ten constitute 0.78% of the sample.

This TCR was recovered from a human donor in good health. Some libraries in this study had Jurkat cell RNA spiked in. The chain uses TRBV6-6 and TRBJ2-5; 8 central nucleotides agree with TRBD1. The sample comprised naive CD8+ T cells from blood, with Jurkat cell RNA spiked in. This specimen's cell subset or site label, interpreted: FACS-sorted CD8+CD4-CCR7+CD45RA+ naive T cells. CDR3 reads: CASSYSTGGPAGTQYF. The DNA sequence is as follows: TGTGCCAGCAGTTACTCAACAGGGGGTCCTGCGGGGACCCAGTACTTC.